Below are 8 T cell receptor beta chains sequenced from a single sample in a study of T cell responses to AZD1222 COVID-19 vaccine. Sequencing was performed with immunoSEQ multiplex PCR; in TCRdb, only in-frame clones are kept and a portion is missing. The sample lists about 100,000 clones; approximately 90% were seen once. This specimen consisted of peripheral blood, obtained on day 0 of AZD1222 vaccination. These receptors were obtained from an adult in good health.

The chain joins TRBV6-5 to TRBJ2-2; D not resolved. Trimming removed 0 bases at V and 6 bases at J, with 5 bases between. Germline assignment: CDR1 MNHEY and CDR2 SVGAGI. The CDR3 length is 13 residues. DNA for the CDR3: TGTGCCAGCAGTTACTCGCTCTCCGGGGAGCTGTTTTTT. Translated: CASSYSLSGELFF.

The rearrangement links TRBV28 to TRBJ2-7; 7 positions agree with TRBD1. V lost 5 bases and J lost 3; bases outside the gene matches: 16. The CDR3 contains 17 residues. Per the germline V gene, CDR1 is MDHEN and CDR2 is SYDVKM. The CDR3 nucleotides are TGTGCCAGCAGTAAGAGACCTACAGGGGAAATGGACTACGAGCAGTACTTC. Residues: CASSKRPTGEMDYEQYF.

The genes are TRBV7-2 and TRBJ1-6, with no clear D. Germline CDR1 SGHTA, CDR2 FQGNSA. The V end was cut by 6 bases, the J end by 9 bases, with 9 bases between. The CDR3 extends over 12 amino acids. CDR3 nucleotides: TGTGCCAGCAGTCAGGAGGGTTCACCCCTCCACTTT. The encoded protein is CASSQEGSPLHF.

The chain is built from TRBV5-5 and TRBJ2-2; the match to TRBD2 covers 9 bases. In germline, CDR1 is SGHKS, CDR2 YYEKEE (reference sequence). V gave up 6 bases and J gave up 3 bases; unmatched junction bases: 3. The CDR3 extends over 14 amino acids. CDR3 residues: CASNRLADTGELFF. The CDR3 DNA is TGTGCCAGCAACAGACTAGCGGACACCGGGGAGCTGTTTTTT.

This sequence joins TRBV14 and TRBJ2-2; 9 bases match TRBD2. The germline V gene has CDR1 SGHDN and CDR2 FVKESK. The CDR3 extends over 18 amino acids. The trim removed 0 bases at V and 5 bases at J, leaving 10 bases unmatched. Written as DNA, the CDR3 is TGTGCCAGCAGCCAAGATAGGGCAGCGGGGGGAGTAACCGGGGAGCTGTTTTTT. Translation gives CASSQDRAAGGVTGELFF.

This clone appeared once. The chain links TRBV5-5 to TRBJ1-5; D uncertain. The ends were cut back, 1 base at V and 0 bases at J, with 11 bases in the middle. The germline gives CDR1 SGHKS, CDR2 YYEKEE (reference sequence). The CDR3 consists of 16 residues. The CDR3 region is CASSLLASHSNQPQHF. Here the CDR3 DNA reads TGTGCCAGCAGCTTGTTGGCCAGCCATAGCAATCAGCCCCAGCATTTT.

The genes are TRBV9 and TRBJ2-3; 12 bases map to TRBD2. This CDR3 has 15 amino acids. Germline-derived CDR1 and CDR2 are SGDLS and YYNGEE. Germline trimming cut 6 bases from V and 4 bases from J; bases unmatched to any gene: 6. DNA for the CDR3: TGTGCCAGCAACCCTAGCGGGGGGGCTGCAGATACGCAGTATTTT. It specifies CASNPSGGAADTQYF.

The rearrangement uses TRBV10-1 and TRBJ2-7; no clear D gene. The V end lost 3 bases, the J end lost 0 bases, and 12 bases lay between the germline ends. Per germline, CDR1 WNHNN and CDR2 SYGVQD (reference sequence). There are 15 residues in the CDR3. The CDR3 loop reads CASSDIMAGSYEQYF. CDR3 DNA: TGCGCCAGCAGTGATATCATGGCAGGCTCCTACGAGCAGTACTTC.